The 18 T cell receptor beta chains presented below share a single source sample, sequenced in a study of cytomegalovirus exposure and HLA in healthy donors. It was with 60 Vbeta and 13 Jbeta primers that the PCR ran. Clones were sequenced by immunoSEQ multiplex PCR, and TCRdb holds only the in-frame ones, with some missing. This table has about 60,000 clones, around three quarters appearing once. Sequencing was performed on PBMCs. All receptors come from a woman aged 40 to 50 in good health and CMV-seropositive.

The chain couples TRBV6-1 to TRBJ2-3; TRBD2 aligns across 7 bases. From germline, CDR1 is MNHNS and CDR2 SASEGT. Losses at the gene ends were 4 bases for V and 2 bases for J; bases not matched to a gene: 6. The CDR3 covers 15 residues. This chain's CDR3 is CASSGRAGTTDTQYF. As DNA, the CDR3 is TGTGCCAGCAGTGGAAGAGCGGGGACCACAGATACGCAGTATTTT.

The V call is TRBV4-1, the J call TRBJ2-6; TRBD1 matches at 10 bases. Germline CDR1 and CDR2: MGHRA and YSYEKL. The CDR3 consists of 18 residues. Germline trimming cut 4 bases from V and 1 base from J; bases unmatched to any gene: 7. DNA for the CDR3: TGCGCCAGCAGCCGCGGACAGGGGGTAATATCTGGGGCCAACGTCCTGACTTTC. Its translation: CASSRGQGVISGANVLTF.

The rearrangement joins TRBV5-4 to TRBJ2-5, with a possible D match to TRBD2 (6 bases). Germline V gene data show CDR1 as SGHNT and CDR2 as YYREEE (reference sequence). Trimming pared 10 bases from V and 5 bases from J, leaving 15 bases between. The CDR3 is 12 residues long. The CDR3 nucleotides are TGTGCCGCTGGGGGGAAGGGGGAGACCCAGTACTTC. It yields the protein CAAGGKGETQYF.

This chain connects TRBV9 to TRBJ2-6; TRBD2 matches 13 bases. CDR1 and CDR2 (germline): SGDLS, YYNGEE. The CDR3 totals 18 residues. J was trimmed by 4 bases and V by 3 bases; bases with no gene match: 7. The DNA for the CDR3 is TGTGCCAGCAGCGCGACTAGCGGGGGGCCGGCGGGGGCCAACGTCCTGACTTTC. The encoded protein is CASSATSGGPAGANVLTF.

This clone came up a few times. As DNA, the CDR3 is TGTGCCAGCAGCTTGGTGGGGAGCACTGAAGCTTTCTTT. This encodes CASSLVGSTEAFF. V and J are TRBV7-2 and TRBJ1-1, with unresolved D. The CDR3 consists of 13 residues. Germline V lookup: CDR1 SGHTA, CDR2 FQGNSA. The germline V and J ends were trimmed by 3 bases and 4 bases, with 9 bases remaining between them.

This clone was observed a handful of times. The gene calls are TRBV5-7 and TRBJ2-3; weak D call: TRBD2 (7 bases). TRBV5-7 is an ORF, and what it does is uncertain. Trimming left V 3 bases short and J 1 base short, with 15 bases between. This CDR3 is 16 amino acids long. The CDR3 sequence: CASSWRRGPGTDTQYF. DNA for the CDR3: TGTGCCAGCAGCTGGCGGCGGGGGCCAGGCACAGATACGCAGTATTTT.

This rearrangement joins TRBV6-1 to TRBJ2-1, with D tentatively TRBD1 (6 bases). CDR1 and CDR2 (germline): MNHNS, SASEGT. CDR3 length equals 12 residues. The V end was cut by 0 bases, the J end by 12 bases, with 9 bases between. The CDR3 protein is CASSEADRRQFF. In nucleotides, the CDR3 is TGTGCCAGCAGTGAAGCCGACAGGAGGCAGTTCTTC.

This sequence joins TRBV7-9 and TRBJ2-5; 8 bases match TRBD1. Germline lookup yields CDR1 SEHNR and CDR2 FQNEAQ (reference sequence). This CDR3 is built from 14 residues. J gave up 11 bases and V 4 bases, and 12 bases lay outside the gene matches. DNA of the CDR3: TGTGCCAGCAGCTCAAGACAGGGGCTCCAGGAGCAGTACTTC. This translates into CASSSRQGLQEQYF.

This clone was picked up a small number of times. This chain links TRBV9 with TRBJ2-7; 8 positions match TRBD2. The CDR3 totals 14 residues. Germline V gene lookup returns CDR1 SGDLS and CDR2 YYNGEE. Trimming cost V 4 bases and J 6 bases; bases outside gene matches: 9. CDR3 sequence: CASSPTGTRREQYF. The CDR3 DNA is TGTGCCAGCAGCCCAACCGGGACTAGGCGCGAGCAGTACTTC.

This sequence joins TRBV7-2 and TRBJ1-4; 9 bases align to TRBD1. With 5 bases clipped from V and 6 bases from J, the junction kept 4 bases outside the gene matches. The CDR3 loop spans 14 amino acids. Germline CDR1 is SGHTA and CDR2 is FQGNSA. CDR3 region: CASSRDRVDEKLFF. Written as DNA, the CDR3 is TGTGCCAGCAGCCGGGACAGGGTGGATGAAAAACTGTTTTTT.

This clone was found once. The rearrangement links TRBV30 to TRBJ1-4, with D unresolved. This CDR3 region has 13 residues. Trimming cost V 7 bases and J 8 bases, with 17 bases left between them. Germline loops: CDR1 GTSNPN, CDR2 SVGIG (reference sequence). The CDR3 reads CASTAGAREKLFF. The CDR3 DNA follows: TGTGCCTCCACGGCTGGAGCGAGAGAAAAACTGTTTTTT.

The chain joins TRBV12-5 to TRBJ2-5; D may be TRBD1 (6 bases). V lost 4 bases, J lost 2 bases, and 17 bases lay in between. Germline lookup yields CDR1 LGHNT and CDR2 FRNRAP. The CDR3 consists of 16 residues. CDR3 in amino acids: CASGWGRGGPQETQYF. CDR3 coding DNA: TGTGCTAGTGGTTGGGGTAGAGGGGGACCACAAGAGACCCAGTACTTC.

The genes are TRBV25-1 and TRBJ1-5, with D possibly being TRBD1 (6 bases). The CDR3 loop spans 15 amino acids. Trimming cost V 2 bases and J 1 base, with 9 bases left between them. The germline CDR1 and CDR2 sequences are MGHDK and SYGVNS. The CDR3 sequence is CASSENRDSNQPQHF. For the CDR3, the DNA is TGTGCCAGCAGTGAAAACAGGGACAGCAATCAGCCCCAGCATTTT.

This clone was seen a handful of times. CDR3 DNA: TGTGCCAGCAGCTTAGGGGCTAGCGGGGGGGCGTACGAGCAGTACTTC. Translating it yields CASSLGASGGAYEQYF. The V call is TRBV7-2, the J call TRBJ2-7; TRBD2 agrees at 12 bases. The length of the CDR3 is 16 residues. CDR1 SGHTA and CDR2 FQGNSA come from the germline V gene. Germline trimming cut 1 base from V and 4 bases from J; bases unmatched to any gene: 5.

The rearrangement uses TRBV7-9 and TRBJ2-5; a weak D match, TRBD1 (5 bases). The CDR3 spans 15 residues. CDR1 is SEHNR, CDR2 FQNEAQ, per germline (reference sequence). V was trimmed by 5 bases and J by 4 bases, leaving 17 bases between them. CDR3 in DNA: TGTGCCAGCAGCCCTCCGGACACGGTGCCAGAGACCCAGTACTTC. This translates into CASSPPDTVPETQYF. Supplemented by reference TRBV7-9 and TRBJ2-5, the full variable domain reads DTGVSQNPRHKITKRGQNVTFRCDPISEHNRLYWYRQTLGQGPEFLTYFQNEAQLEKSRLLSDRFSAERPKGSFSTLEIQRTEQGDSAMYLCASSPPDTVPETQYFGPGTRLLVL.

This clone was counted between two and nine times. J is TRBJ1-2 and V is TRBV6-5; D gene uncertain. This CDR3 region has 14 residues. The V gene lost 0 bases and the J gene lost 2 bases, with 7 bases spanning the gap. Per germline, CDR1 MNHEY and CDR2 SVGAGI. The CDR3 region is CASSYSTGNYGYTF. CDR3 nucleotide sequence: TGTGCCAGCAGTTACTCGACTGGGAACTATGGCTACACCTTC.

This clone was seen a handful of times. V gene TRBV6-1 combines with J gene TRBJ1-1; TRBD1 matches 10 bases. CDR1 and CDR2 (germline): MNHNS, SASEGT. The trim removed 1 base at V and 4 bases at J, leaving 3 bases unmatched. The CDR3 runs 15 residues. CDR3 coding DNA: TGTGCCAGCAGTGAAGGGACAGGGGGGGGCACTGAAGCTTTCTTT. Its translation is CASSEGTGGGTEAFF.

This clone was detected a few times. In nucleotides, the CDR3 is TGTGCCAGTAGTGAATCGGTCTACACTGAAGCTTTCTTT. This encodes CASSESVYTEAFF. The rearrangement links TRBV19 to TRBJ1-1; no reliable D call. CDR1 LNHDA and CDR2 SQIVND come from the germline V gene (reference sequence). This CDR3 has 13 residues. Trimming shortened V by 5 bases and J by 3 bases, and 10 bases separated the two germline ends.